One T cell receptor (beta chain) is described in this entry. This specimen comes from a study of T-cell memory formation after mild COVID-19. TCRdb redid the calling of the 5' RACE reads with MiXCR, one entry per CDR3 protein. The table shows hundreds of thousands of distinct CDR3 sequences, with less than 25% occurring only once. V was pared by 2 bases and J by 8 bases, with 9 bases of the junction left unmatched. This CDR3 spans 14 amino acids. The germline V gene encodes CDR1 SQVTM and CDR2 ANQGSEA. The rearrangement joins TRBV29-1 to TRBJ2-1; 7 nucleotides align to TRBD1. Sequencing input: PBMCs or a T cell subset sorted from them (not recorded which). The clonotype originates from an adult woman who had mild COVID-19 (a few samples of this study predate the infection). Cell type and time point are not known. As DNA, the CDR3 is TGCAGCGTTGAAATGGAGACAGGGATGTATGAGCAGTTCTTC. Its protein product is CSVEMETGMYEQFF.